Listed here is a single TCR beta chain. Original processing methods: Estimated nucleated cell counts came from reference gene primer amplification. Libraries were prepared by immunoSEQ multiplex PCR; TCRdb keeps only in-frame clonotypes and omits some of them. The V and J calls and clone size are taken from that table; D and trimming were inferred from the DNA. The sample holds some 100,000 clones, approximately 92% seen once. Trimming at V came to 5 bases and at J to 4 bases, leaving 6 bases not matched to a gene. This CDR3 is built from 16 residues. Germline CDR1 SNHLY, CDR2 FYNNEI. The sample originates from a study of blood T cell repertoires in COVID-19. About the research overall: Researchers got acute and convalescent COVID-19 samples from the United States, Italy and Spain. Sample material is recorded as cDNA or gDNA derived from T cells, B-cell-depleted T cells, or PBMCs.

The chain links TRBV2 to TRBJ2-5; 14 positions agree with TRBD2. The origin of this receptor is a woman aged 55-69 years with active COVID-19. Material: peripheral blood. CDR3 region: CASSSIGLAGGETQYF. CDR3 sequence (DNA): TGTGCCAGCAGTAGTATAGGACTAGCGGGAGGAGAGACCCAGTACTTC.